The present entry profiles one T cell receptor beta chain with its context. This specimen comes from a study of blood T cell repertoires in COVID-19. Clones were read by immunoSEQ multiplex PCR, and TCRdb kept only the in-frame ones, dropping some. The sample has about 250,000 clones; 87% are singletons. This receptor was obtained from a man aged 18 to 29 with active or convalescent COVID-19. Material: peripheral blood.

The CDR3 here is CASSLLRGSGYTF. As DNA, the CDR3 is TGTGCCAGCAGTTTGCTCAGGGGCTCTGGCTACACCTTC. V is TRBV28 and J is TRBJ1-2; TRBD1 might be the D (6 bases). This CDR3 has 13 residues. Germline lookup yields CDR1 MDHEN and CDR2 SYDVKM. The V and J ends lost 3 bases and 7 bases respectively, with 12 bases between them.